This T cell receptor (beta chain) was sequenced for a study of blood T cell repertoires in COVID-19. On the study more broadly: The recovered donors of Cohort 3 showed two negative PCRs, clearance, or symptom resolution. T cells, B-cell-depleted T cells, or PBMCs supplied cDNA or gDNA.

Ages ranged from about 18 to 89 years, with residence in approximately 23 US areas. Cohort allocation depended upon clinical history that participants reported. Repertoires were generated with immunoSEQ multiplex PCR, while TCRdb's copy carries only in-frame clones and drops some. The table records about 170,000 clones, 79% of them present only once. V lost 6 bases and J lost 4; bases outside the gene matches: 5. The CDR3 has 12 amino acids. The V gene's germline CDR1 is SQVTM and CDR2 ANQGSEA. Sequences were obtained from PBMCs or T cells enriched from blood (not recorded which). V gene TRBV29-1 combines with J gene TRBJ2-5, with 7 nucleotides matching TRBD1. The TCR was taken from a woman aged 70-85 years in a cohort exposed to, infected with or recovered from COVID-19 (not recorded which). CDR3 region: CSVETGSETQYF. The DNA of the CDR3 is TGCAGCGTCGAGACAGGGTCAGAGACCCAGTACTTC.